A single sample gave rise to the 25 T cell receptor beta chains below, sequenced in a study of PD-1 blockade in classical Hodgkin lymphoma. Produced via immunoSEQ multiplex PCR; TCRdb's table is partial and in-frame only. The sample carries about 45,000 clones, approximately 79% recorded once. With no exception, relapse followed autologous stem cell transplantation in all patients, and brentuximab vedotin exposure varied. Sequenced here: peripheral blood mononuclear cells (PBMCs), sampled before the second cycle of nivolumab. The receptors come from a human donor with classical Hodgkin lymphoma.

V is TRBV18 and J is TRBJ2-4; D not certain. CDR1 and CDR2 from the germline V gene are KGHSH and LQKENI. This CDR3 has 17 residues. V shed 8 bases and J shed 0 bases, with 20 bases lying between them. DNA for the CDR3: TGTGCCAGCACCGAACCTGATCCTAAACTAGCCAAAAACATTCAGTACTTC. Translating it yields CASTEPDPKLAKNIQYF. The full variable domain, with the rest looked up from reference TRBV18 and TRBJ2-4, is NAGVMQNPRHLVRRRGQEARLRCSPMKGHSHVYWYRQLPEEGLKFMVYLQKENIIDESGMPKERFSAEFPKEGPSILRIQQVVRGDSAAYFCASTEPDPKLAKNIQYFGAGTRLSVL.

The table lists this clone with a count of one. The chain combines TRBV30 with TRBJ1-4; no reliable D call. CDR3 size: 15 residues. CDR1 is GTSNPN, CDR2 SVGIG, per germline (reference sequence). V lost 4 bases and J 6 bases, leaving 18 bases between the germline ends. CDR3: CAWNPPEAGYEKLFF. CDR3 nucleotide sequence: TGTGCCTGGAACCCTCCAGAGGCGGGATATGAAAAACTGTTTTTT.

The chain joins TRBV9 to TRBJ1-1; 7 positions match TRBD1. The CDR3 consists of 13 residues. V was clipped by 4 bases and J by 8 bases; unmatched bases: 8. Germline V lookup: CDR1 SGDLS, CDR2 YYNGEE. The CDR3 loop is CASSPSGTEEAFF. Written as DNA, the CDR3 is TGTGCCAGCAGCCCCAGCGGGACAGAAGAAGCTTTCTTT.

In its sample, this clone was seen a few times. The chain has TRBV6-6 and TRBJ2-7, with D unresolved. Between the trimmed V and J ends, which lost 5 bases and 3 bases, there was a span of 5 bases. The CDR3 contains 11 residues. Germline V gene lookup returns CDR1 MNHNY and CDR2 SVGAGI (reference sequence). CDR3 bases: TGTGCCAGCAGTAGAAGCTACGAGCAGTACTTC. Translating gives CASSRSYEQYF.

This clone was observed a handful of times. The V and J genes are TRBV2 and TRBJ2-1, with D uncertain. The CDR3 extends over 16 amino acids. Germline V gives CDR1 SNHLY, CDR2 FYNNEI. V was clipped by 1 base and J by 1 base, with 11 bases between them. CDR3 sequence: CASSEGPSSSYNEQFF. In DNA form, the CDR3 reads TGTGCCAGCAGTGAAGGGCCCAGTTCGTCCTACAATGAGCAGTTCTTC. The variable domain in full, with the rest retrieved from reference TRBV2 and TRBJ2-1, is EPEVTQTPSHQVTQMGQEVILRCVPISNHLYFYWYRQILGQKVEFLVSFYNNEISEKSEIFDDQFSVERPDGSNFTLKIRSTKLEDSAMYFCASSEGPSSSYNEQFFGPGTRLTVL.

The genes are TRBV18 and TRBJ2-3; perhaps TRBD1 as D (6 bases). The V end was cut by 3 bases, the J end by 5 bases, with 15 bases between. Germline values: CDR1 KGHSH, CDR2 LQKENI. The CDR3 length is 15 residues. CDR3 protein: CASSPPTGFEDTQYF. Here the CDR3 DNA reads TGTGCCAGCTCACCGCCCACAGGGTTTGAAGATACGCAGTATTTT. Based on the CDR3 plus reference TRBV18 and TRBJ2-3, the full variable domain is NAGVMQNPRHLVRRRGQEARLRCSPMKGHSHVYWYRQLPEEGLKFMVYLQKENIIDESGMPKERFSAEFPKEGPSILRIQQVVRGDSAAYFCASSPPTGFEDTQYFGPGTRLTVL.

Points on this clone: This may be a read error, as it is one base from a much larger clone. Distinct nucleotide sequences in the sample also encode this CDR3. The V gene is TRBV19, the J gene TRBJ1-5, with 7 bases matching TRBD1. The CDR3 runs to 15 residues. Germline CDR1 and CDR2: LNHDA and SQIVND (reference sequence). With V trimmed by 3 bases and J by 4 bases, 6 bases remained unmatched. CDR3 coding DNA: TGTGCCAGTAGTATCCGGGACAGAGCTAATCAGCCCCAGCATTTT. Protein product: CASSIRDRANQPQHF.

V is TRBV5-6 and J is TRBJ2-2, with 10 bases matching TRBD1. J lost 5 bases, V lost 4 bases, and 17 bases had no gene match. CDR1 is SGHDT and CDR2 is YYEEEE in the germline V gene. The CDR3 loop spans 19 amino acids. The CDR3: CASSGWDPGQGRRTGELFF. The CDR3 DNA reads TGTGCCAGCAGCGGGTGGGACCCGGGACAGGGGAGAAGGACCGGGGAGCTGTTTTTT.

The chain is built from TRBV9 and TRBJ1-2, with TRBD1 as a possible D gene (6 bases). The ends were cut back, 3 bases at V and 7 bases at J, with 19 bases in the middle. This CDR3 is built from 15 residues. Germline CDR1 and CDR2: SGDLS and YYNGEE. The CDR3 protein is CASSALYRERGGYTF. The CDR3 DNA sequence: TGTGCCAGCAGCGCCTTATACAGGGAGAGAGGTGGCTACACCTTC. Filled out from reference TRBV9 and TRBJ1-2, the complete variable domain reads DSGVTQTPKHLITATGQRVTLRCSPRSGDLSVYWYQQSLDQGLQFLIQYYNGEERAKGNILERFSAQQFPDLHSELNLSSLELGDSALYFCASSALYRERGGYTFGSGTRLTVV.

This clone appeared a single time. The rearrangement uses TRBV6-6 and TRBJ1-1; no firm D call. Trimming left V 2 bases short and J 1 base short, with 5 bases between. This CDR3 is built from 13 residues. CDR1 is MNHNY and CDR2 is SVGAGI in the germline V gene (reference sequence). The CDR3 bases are TGTGCCAGCAGTTACGATGAGAACACTGAAGCTTTCTTT. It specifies CASSYDENTEAFF.

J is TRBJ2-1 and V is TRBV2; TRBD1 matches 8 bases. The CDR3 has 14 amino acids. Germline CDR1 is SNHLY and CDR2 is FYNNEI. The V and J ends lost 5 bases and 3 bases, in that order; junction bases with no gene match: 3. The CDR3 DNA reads TGTGCCAGCAGTACACAGGGGGTCTACAATGAGCAGTTCTTC. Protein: CASSTQGVYNEQFF.

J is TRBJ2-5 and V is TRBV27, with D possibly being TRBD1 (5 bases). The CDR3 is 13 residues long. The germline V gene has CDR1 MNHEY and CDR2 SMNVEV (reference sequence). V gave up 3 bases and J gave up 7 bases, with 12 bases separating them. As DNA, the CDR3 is TGTGCCAGCAGTTTGACAGTGTGGGGGACCCAGTACTTC. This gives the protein CASSLTVWGTQYF.

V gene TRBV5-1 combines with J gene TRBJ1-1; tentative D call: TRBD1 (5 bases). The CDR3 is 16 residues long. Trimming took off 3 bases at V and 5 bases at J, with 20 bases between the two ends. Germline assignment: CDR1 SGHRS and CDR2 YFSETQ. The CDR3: CASSSGAGQGGTEAFF. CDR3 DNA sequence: TGCGCCAGCAGCTCGGGAGCGGGGCAGGGAGGAACTGAAGCTTTCTTT.

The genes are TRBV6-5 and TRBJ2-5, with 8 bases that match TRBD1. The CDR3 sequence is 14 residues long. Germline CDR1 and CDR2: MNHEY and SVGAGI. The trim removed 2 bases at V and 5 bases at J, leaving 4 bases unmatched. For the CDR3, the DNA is TGTGCCAGCAGTTACACAGGGGGATTGGAGACCCAGTACTTC. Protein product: CASSYTGGLETQYF.

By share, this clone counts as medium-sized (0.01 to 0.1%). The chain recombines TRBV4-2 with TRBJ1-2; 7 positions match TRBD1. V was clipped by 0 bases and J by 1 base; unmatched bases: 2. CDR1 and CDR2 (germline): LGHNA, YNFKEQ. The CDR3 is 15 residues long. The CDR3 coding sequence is TGTGCCAGCAGCCAAGAGGGACAGTATAACTATGGCTACACCTTC. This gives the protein CASSQEGQYNYGYTF.

The CDR3 sequence: CASSQGQGSTDTQYF. The CDR3 DNA reads as TGTGCCAGCAGCCAAGGACAGGGGAGCACAGATACGCAGTATTTT. This chain joins TRBV7-6 and TRBJ2-3; 9 bases fit TRBD1. Looked up from germline, CDR1 is SGHVS and CDR2 is FNYEAQ. The CDR3 has 15 residues. The V segment lost 5 bases and the J segment 0 bases; nucleotides outside the gene matches: 3.

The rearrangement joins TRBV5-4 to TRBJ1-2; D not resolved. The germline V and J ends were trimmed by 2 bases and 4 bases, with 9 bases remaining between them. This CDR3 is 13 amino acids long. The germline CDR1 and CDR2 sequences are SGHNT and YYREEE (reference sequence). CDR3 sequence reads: CASSFPGSYGYTF. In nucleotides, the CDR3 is TGTGCCAGCAGCTTTCCCGGTAGCTATGGCTACACCTTC.

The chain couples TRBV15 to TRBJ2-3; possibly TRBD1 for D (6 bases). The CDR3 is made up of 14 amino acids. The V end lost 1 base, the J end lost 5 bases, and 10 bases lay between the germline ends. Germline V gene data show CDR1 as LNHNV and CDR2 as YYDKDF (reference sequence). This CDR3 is CATSRGAGEDTQYF. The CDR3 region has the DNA TGTGCCACCAGCAGAGGGGCAGGGGAAGATACGCAGTATTTT.

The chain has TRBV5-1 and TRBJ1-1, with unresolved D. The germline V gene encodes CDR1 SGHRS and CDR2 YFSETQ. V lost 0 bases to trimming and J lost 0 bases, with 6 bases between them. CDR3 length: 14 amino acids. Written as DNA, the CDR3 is TGCGCCAGCAGCTTGGGAGGAGTGAACACTGAAGCTTTCTTT. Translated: CASSLGGVNTEAFF.

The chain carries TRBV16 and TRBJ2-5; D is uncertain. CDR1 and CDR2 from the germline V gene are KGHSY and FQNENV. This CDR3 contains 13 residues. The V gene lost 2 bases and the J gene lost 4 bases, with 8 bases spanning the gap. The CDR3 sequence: CASSQMTGETQYF. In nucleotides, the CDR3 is TGTGCCAGCAGCCAAATGACGGGAGAGACCCAGTACTTC.

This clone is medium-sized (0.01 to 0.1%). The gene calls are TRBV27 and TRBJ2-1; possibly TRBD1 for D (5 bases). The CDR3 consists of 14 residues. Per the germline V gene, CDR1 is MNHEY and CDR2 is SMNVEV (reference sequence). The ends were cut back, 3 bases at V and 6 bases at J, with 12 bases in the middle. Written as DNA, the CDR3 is TGTGCCAGCAGTTTTCCAGGGCCCAGCAATGAGCAGTTCTTC. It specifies CASSFPGPSNEQFF.

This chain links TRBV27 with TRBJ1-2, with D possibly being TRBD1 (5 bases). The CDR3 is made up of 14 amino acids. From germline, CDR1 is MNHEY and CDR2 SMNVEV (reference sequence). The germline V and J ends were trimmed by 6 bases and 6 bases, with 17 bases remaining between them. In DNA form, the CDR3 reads TGTGCCAGCAGCCGACTGTACACGGGGCATGGCTACACCTTC. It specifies CASSRLYTGHGYTF.

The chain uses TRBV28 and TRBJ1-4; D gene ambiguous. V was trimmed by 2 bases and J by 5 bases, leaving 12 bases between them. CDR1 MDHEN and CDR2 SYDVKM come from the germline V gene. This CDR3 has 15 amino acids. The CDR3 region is CASSLVETQNEKLFF. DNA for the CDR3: TGTGCCAGCAGTTTAGTCGAGACACAAAATGAAAAACTGTTTTTT.

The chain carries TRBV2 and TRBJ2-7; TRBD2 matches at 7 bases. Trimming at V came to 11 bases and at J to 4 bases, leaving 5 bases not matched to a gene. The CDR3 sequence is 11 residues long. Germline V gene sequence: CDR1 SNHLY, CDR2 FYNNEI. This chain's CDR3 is CAGGEGYEQYF. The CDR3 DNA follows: TGTGCCGGTGGGGAGGGTTACGAGCAGTACTTC.

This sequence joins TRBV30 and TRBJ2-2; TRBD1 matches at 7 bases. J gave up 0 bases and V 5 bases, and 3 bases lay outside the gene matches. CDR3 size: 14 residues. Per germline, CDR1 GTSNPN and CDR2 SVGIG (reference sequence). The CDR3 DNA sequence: TGTGCCTGGGTCGGGACAGCGAACACCGGGGAGCTGTTTTTT. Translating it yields CAWVGTANTGELFF.